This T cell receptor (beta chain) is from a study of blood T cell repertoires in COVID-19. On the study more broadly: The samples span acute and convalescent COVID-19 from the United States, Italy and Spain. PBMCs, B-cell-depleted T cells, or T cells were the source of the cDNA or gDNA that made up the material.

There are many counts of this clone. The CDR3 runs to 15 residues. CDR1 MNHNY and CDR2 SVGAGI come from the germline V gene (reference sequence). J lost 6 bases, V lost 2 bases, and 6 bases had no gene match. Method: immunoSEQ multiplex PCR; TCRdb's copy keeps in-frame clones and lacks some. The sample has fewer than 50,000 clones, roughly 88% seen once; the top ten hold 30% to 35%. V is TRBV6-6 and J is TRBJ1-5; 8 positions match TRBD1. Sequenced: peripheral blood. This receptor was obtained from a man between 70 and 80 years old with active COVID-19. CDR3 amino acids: CASSYLDRDSQPQHF. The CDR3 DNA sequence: TGTGCCAGCAGTTACCTGGACAGGGATAGTCAGCCCCAGCATTTT.